One TCR beta chain is described in this entry. Antigen unknown. One junction end does not reproduce the germline sequence, and a read error may be involved. The sample originates from a study of metastatic and nonmetastatic thyroid tumors. Study details: Malignant thyroid and benign thyroid patients provided blood and tumor or nodule tissue whose repertoires were compared.

No patient received treatment before thyroid surgery. CDR1 and CDR2 from the germline V gene are SGHVS and FNYEAQ. CDR3 size: 14 residues. Authors' processing steps: CDR3 was compared across clinicopathological groups, and the resulting differences were used to build a distant-metastasis classifier for papillary thyroid cancer. With MiXCR, TCRdb reprocessed the PCR reads. The authors' filters were not applied to this entry. Here the sample spans around 37,000 clones, roughly 24% being singletons. Findings and limits, study-wide: Across blood and tumor, TCR beta diversity in malignant thyroid tumors was reportedly significantly higher than in benign nodules.

The V gene is TRBV7-6, the J gene TRBJ1-1; no definite D call. The TCR originated in a female donor with papillary thyroid cancer or a benign thyroid nodule (not recorded which). Some clones in this sample may be carry-over from other donors' samples. Sequencing was carried out using tumor tissue. CDR3 coding DNA: TGTGCCAGCAGACAAGAAACGGGGAACAATGAAGCTTTCTTT. Translation gives CASRQETGNNEAFF. The full variable domain, with the rest looked up from reference TRBV7-6 and TRBJ1-1, is GAGVSQSPRYKVTKRGQDVALRCDPISGHVSLYWYRQALGQGPEFLTYFNYEAQQDKSGLPNDRFSAERPEGSISTLTIQRTEQRDSAMYRCASRQETGNNEAFFGQGTRLTVV.